Following are 13 T cell receptor beta chains from one sample sequenced in a study of type 1 regulatory T cells. TCRdb redid the calling of the reads with MiXCR, one entry per CDR3 protein. This sample has more than 20,000 distinct CDR3 sequences; approximately 77% occur once, and the top ten carry 13% to 15%. These receptors have no known antigen. The source material was cultured T cells, either the whole culture or a sorted T cell fraction (not recorded which). Subset here: Tr1-enriched cell product generated in vitro against host alloantigens. The receptors were gathered from a human donor in good health.

This clonotype has only one observation. The gene calls are TRBV10-3 and TRBJ1-2; the match to TRBD1 covers 7 bases. The CDR3 runs to 13 residues. Germline-derived CDR1 and CDR2 are ENHRY and SYGVKD. V was clipped by 4 bases and J by 4 bases; unmatched bases: 3. As DNA, the CDR3 is TGTGCCATCAGTGGAGGGGGCAGCTATGGCTACACCTTC. Its protein product is CAISGGGSYGYTF.

J is TRBJ2-2 and V is TRBV12-3 or TRBV12-4; weak D call: TRBD1 (6 bases). Trimming removed 5 bases at V and 4 bases at J, with 11 bases between. The CDR3 has 14 residues. DNA of the CDR3: TGTGCCAGCAGTCGTGCAGGGGTCACCGGGGAGCTGTTTTTT. Translating it yields CASSRAGVTGELFF.

J is TRBJ1-5 and V is TRBV7-2, with D hard to call. Germline V gene lookup returns CDR1 SGHTA and CDR2 FQGNSA. Trimming stripped 5 bases from V and 0 bases from J, with 2 bases between. This CDR3 is 12 amino acids long. This CDR3 reads CASSISNQPQHF. Here the CDR3 DNA reads TGTGCCAGCAGCATTAGCAATCAGCCCCAGCATTTT.

About this clonotype: One end of the junction is discordant with germline, which a read error may explain. V and J are TRBV29-1 and TRBJ1-2, with a weak D call TRBD1 (6 bases). There are 13 residues in the CDR3. Germline loops: CDR1 SQVTM, CDR2 ANQGSEA. CDR3 sequence: CNVVILGAGGYTF. The DNA for the CDR3 is TGCAACGTTGTGATACTGGGGGCGGGTGGCTACACCTTC. The complete variable domain, with remaining parts taken from reference TRBV29-1 and TRBJ1-2, reads SAVISQKPSRDICQRGTSLTIQCQVDSQVTMMFWYRQQPGQSLTLIATANQGSEATYESGFVIDKFPISRPNLTFSTLTVSNMSPEDSSIYLCNVVILGAGGYTFGSGTRLTVV.

V is TRBV5-1 and J is TRBJ2-1; TRBD2 matches 16 bases. The ends lost 2 bases at V and 7 bases at J; junction bases unmatched: 9. Germline values: CDR1 SGHRS, CDR2 YFSETQ. CDR3 length: 18 residues. The DNA of the CDR3 is TGCGCCAGCAGCTTTACCGGGACTAGCGGGGGGGCATGGAATGAGCAGTTCTTC. This sequence encodes CASSFTGTSGGAWNEQFF.

The rearrangement links TRBV10-3 to TRBJ1-5, with 10 bases fitting TRBD1. The CDR3 loop spans 17 amino acids. V dropped 2 bases and J dropped 3; count of bases not matched to a gene: 7. Germline CDR1 and CDR2: ENHRY and SYGVKD. The DNA for the CDR3 is TGTGCCATCAGTGAGCGCGGGGGACAGGGGTCCAATCAGCCCCAGCATTTT. Translating it yields CAISERGGQGSNQPQHF.

The chain combines TRBV20-1 with TRBJ2-3; D could derive from TRBD1 or TRBD2 (5 bases each). CDR3 length equals 15 residues. Trimming took off 3 bases at V and 15 bases at J, with 28 bases between the two ends. Germline V CDR1 and CDR2: DFQATT, SNEGSKA (reference sequence). The CDR3 here is CSASVPGTAQSAHYF. In nucleotides, the CDR3 is TGCAGTGCTAGTGTTCCCGGGACCGCCCAATCTGCTCACTATTTT.

CDR3 region: CASSLNSGTNTGELFF. DNA of the CDR3: TGTGCCAGCAGCTTAAACAGCGGAACGAACACCGGGGAGCTGTTTTTT. The V gene is TRBV7-9, the J gene TRBJ2-2, with D possibly matching TRBD2 (5 bases). V was clipped by 2 bases and J by 0 bases, with 10 bases between them. The CDR3 contains 16 residues. The germline CDR1 and CDR2 sequences are SEHNR and FQNEAQ (reference sequence).

This chain links TRBV6-2 or TRBV6-3 with TRBJ1-5; no definite D call. V was pared by 6 bases and J by 2 bases, with 11 bases between. Germline V lookup: CDR1 MNHEY, CDR2 SVGEGT. This CDR3 comprises 14 residues. The CDR3 nucleotides read TGTGCCAGCAGCATCGGTGGGCGCAATCAGCCCCAGCATTTT. Protein sequence: CASSIGGRNQPQHF.

A remark on this clonotype: Sequence at one end of the junction differs from germline and may be a read error. The rearrangement links TRBV7-2 to TRBJ2-5; tentatively, D is TRBD2 (6 bases). CDR1 SGHTA and CDR2 FQGNSA come from the germline V gene. The CDR3 extends over 14 amino acids. CDR3 sequence: CASSLDGGQETQYF. In DNA, the CDR3 is TGTGCCAGTAGCTTGGACGGGGGCCAAGAGACCCAGTACTTC.

This clonotype was recorded a few times. The CDR3 DNA follows: TGCAGTGCCACGAACCCGACAGGGCCCCAGCACGAGCAGTACTTC. It translates to CSATNPTGPQHEQYF. The gene calls are TRBV20-1 and TRBJ2-7, with TRBD1 identical over 7 bases. The CDR3 extends over 15 amino acids. CDR1 is DFQATT, CDR2 SNEGSKA, per germline (reference sequence). V was clipped by 6 bases and J by 5 bases; unmatched bases: 16.

By frequency in the sample, this clonotype is medium-sized. V gene TRBV12-3 or TRBV12-4 combines with J gene TRBJ2-1; D remains ambiguous. The CDR3 contains 12 residues. The ends were cut back, 5 bases at V and 6 bases at J, with 8 bases in the middle. The CDR3 is CASSLLGNEQFF. The CDR3 DNA reads as TGTGCCAGCAGTCTCCTTGGCAATGAGCAGTTCTTC.

V and J are TRBV7-8 and TRBJ2-1; maybe TRBD1 (5 bases). The CDR3 consists of 13 residues. CDR1 SGHVS and CDR2 FQNEAQ come from the germline V gene. Between the trimmed V and J ends, which lost 1 base and 12 bases, there was a span of 13 bases. This CDR3 reads CASSLDRGHGQFF. For the CDR3, the DNA is TGTGCCAGCAGCTTAGATCGTGGACATGGGCAGTTCTTC.